This entry lists 10 T cell receptor beta chains sequenced from one sample in a study of CD8+CD57+ T cells in acquired aplastic anemia. Researchers used genomic DNA as the template to profile TCR beta VDJ and CDR3. TCRdb used MiXCR to reprocess the reads, holding one entry per CDR3 protein. The sample has over 150,000 distinct CDR3 sequences, 71% seen once. An expansion of CD8+CD57+ cells by flow cytometry had been shown in patients chosen for sequencing. Source material: sorted CD4+, CD8+, or CD8+CD57+ T cells (not recorded which) from PBMCs. The receptors here all came from a human donor with aplastic anemia.

V usage is TRBV20-1 and J usage is TRBJ1-2; no clear D gene. Germline CDR1 reads DFQATT; CDR2 reads SNEGSKA (reference sequence). This CDR3 contains 12 residues. V shed 1 base and J shed 4 bases, with 7 bases lying between them. CDR3: CSARVDIYGYTF. The CDR3 DNA reads as TGCAGTGCTAGAGTAGACATCTATGGCTACACCTTC.

The table lists this clonotype with many counts. The chain is built from TRBV5-8 and TRBJ2-1; 7 nucleotides match TRBD2. The CDR3 totals 13 residues. Germline assignment: CDR1 SGHTS and CDR2 YDEGEE. With 4 bases clipped from V and 7 bases from J, the junction kept 5 bases outside the gene matches. CDR3 bases: TGTGCCAGCAGCCTCCCCGGGGGGAATGAGCAGTTCTTC. This gives the protein CASSLPGGNEQFF.

This chain connects TRBV19 to TRBJ2-6; D is ambiguous. The germline gives CDR1 LNHDA, CDR2 SQIVND (reference sequence). Trimming stripped 5 bases from V and 0 bases from J, with 14 bases between. This CDR3 is 17 amino acids long. The CDR3 nucleotides are TGTGCCAGTAGTCTCGCCGGTGTACTCTCTGGGGCCAACGTCCTGACTTTC. Encoded protein: CASSLAGVLSGANVLTF. Using reference TRBV19 and TRBJ2-6 for the parts outside the CDR3, the full variable domain is DGGITQSPKYLFRKEGQNVTLSCEQNLNHDAMYWYRQDPGQGLRLIYYSQIVNDFQKGDIAEGYSVSREKKESFPLTVTSAQKNPTAFYLCASSLAGVLSGANVLTFGAGSRLTVL.

The CDR3 DNA reads TGTGCCAGCAGCGGTGGGGCAGGGGCTGGCTACACCTTC. Protein sequence: CASSGGAGAGYTF. The chain is built from TRBV9 and TRBJ1-2; D might be TRBD1 (6 bases). The CDR3 spans 13 residues. Germline lookup yields CDR1 SGDLS and CDR2 YYNGEE. Trimming pared 3 bases from V and 7 bases from J, leaving 13 bases between.

The chain employs TRBV6-4 and TRBJ2-5; 10 positions agree with TRBD2. Germline-derived CDR1 and CDR2 are MRHNA and SNTAGT. The junction had 3 bases not matched to a gene; V was cut back by 6 bases and J by 2 bases. The CDR3 spans 14 residues. CDR3 sequence (DNA): TGTGCCAGCAGCGGACTAGCGGATCAAGAGACCCAGTACTTC. As protein: CASSGLADQETQYF.

This chain connects TRBV2 to TRBJ2-5; D not certain. Trimming removed 6 bases from V and 1 base from J, with 9 bases in between. CDR3 length: 13 residues. Germline V gene sequence: CDR1 SNHLY, CDR2 FYNNEI. The CDR3 coding sequence is TGTGCCAGCAGAATCCGGGCCCAAGAGACCCAGTACTTC. Translation: CASRIRAQETQYF.

Only a few counts were recorded for this clonotype. V and J are TRBV2 and TRBJ2-1; D is unclear. CDR1 is SNHLY, CDR2 FYNNEI, per germline. Trimming shortened V by 7 bases and J by 5 bases, and 6 bases separated the two germline ends. This CDR3 is 11 amino acids long. The CDR3 nucleotides are TGTGCCAGCACTTTGGACAATGAGCAGTTCTTC. Amino acids: CASTLDNEQFF.

This clonotype was seen many times. The V gene is TRBV20-1, the J gene TRBJ2-1, with D perhaps TRBD1 (5 bases). From germline, CDR1 is DFQATT and CDR2 SNEGSKA (reference sequence). Trimming shortened V by 6 bases and J by 4 bases, and 16 bases separated the two germline ends. The length of the CDR3 is 14 residues. The CDR3 region is CSAHPRRDYNEQFF. The CDR3 nucleotides read TGCAGTGCCCACCCCCGCAGGGATTACAATGAGCAGTTCTTC.

This chain links TRBV19 with TRBJ2-1, with 7 bases lining up with TRBD2. Per the germline V gene, CDR1 is LNHDA and CDR2 is SQIVND (reference sequence). There are 13 residues in the CDR3. Trimming took 2 bases from V and 6 from J; bases not matched to a gene: 1. The CDR3 nucleotides are TGTGCCAGTAGTATAAGGACTAGCAATGAGCAGTTCTTC. Its translation: CASSIRTSNEQFF.

This clonotype has a handful of counts. The rearrangement joins TRBV6-1 to TRBJ1-1; D is possibly TRBD1 (5 bases). With 6 bases removed from V and 4 bases from J, the gap between germline ends came to 12 bases. This CDR3 contains 13 residues. Germline-derived CDR1 and CDR2 are MNHNS and SASEGT. CDR3 amino acids: CASRFSDTTEAFF. DNA for the CDR3: TGTGCCAGCAGGTTTTCGGACACCACTGAAGCTTTCTTT.